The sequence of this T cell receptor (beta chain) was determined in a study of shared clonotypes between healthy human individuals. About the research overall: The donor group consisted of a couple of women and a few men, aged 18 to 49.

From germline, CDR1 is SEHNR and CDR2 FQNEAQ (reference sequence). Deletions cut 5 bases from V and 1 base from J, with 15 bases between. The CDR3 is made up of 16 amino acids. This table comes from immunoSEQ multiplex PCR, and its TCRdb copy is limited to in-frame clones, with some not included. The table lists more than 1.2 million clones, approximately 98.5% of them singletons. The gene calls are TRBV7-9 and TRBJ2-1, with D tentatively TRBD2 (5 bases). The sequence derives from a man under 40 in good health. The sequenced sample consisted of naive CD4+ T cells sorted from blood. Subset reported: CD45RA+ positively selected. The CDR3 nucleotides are TGTGCCAGCAGCGCCAGCTCGGGAACTTCCTACAATGAGCAGTTCTTC. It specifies CASSASSGTSYNEQFF.